A selection of T cell receptor beta chains follows, all from one sample in a study of blood T cells in healthy people across ages. TCRdb reprocessed the 5' RACE reads with MiXCR, giving one entry per CDR3 protein. The sample holds approximately 940,000 distinct CDR3 sequences, about 44% seen once. Sequenced material: blood. These receptors were taken from a man aged 30 to 45 in good health. CDR3s include the opening cysteine and the closing phenylalanine or tryptophan.

j_call: TRBJ2-5; v_call: TRBV6-2/TRBV6-3; cdr3_length: 11; cdr3_aa: CAIRRAETQYF
j_call: TRBJ2-3; v_call: TRBV7-3; cdr3_length: 15; cdr3_aa: CANSPGQGAIDTQYF
j_call: TRBJ1-1; v_call: TRBV12-3/TRBV12-4; cdr3_length: 13; cdr3_aa: CASSYQENTEAFF
j_call: TRBJ2-7; v_call: TRBV5-1; cdr3_length: 16; cdr3_aa: CASSLDLAGGLSEQYF
j_call: TRBJ1-1; v_call: TRBV4-1; cdr3_length: 15; cdr3_aa: CASSQEGSMNTEAFF
j_call: TRBJ2-5; v_call: TRBV12-3/TRBV12-4; cdr3_length: 15; cdr3_aa: CASSLFNIRQETQYF
j_call: TRBJ2-2; v_call: TRBV3-1; cdr3_length: 16; cdr3_aa: CASSPNYSNRGRELFF
j_call: TRBJ1-2; v_call: TRBV5-5; cdr3_length: 15; cdr3_aa: CASSLGGQGNYGYTF
j_call: TRBJ2-3; v_call: TRBV20-1; cdr3_length: 15; cdr3_aa: CSAPVSTDFTDTQYF
j_call: .; v_call: TRBV3-1; cdr3_length: 17; cdr3_aa: CASSQGPGRSSYNEQYF
j_call: TRBJ1-6; v_call: TRBV4-1; cdr3_length: 15; cdr3_aa: CASSQSAARNSPLHF
j_call: TRBJ2-5; v_call: TRBV29-1; cdr3_length: 14; cdr3_aa: CSVRRTSGQETQYF
j_call: TRBJ2-5; v_call: TRBV21-1; cdr3_length: 13; cdr3_aa: CASSTKDQETQYF
j_call: TRBJ2-3; v_call: TRBV18; cdr3_length: 15; cdr3_aa: CTSSTSGGITDTQYF
j_call: TRBJ2-3; v_call: TRBV5-6; cdr3_length: 14; cdr3_aa: CASSFPRGGNTQYF
j_call: TRBJ1-6; v_call: TRBV9; cdr3_length: 16; cdr3_aa: CASSAPTGTADSPLHF
j_call: TRBJ1-2; v_call: TRBV20-1; cdr3_length: 13; cdr3_aa: CSARDFSVYGYTF
j_call: TRBJ2-4; v_call: TRBV7-2; cdr3_length: 13; cdr3_aa: CASSLGLGGPLYF
j_call: TRBJ2-7; v_call: TRBV20-1; cdr3_length: 14; cdr3_aa: CSAPSRTETYEQYF
j_call: TRBJ1-2; v_call: TRBV20-1; cdr3_length: 14; cdr3_aa: CSAREGTAPAGYTF
j_call: TRBJ2-7; v_call: TRBV28; cdr3_length: 13; cdr3_aa: CASSFNRGYEQYF
j_call: TRBJ2-5; v_call: TRBV12-3/TRBV12-4; cdr3_length: 14; cdr3_aa: CASKGQLYQETQYF
j_call: TRBJ2-3; v_call: TRBV6-2/TRBV6-3; cdr3_length: 15; cdr3_aa: CASSLGDGPTDTQYF
j_call: TRBJ2-7; v_call: TRBV7-2; cdr3_length: 15; cdr3_aa: CASSLVGAGTYEQYF
j_call: TRBJ2-5; v_call: TRBV29-1; cdr3_length: 20; cdr3_aa: CSVEDPIGHRGLATVDEQYF
j_call: TRBJ1-1; v_call: TRBV2; cdr3_length: 14; cdr3_aa: CASSDQGMDTEAFF
j_call: TRBJ2-7; v_call: TRBV7-2; cdr3_length: 16; cdr3_aa: CASSRGTGTNSYEQYF
j_call: TRBJ1-2; v_call: TRBV12-3/TRBV12-4; cdr3_length: 13; cdr3_aa: CASVRGTGGGYTF
j_call: TRBJ2-4; v_call: TRBV6-5; cdr3_length: 16; cdr3_aa: CASSYSLGVAKNIQYF
j_call: TRBJ2-1; v_call: TRBV12-5; cdr3_length: 12; cdr3_aa: CASGLVQNEQFF
j_call: TRBJ2-3; v_call: TRBV12-5; cdr3_length: 17; cdr3_aa: CASGLPLDRFSTDTLYF
j_call: TRBJ2-4; v_call: TRBV29-1; cdr3_length: 19; cdr3_aa: CSVEGQDRDLFLAKNIQYF
j_call: TRBJ1-6; v_call: TRBV9; cdr3_length: 15; cdr3_aa: CASSVGDRSGSPLHF
j_call: TRBJ1-1; v_call: TRBV9; cdr3_length: 15; cdr3_aa: CASSGDRGRNTEAFF
j_call: TRBJ1-2; v_call: TRBV12-3/TRBV12-4; cdr3_length: 17; cdr3_aa: CASKGAAEGAFNYGYTF
j_call: TRBJ2-7; v_call: TRBV10-3; cdr3_length: 14; cdr3_aa: CAIRGTESSYEQYF
j_call: TRBJ2-5; v_call: TRBV6-2/TRBV6-3; cdr3_length: 14; cdr3_aa: CASTRGTSGETQYF
j_call: TRBJ2-4; v_call: TRBV11-3; cdr3_length: 20; cdr3_aa: CASSSGTSGGAYTAKNIQYF
j_call: .; v_call: TRBV6-1; cdr3_length: 15; cdr3_aa: CASSEGGGPFYEQYF
j_call: .; v_call: TRBV2; cdr3_length: 13; cdr3_aa: CASSVAVSYEQYF
j_call: TRBJ1-6; v_call: TRBV7-9; cdr3_length: 14; cdr3_aa: CASSPDSVNSPLHF
j_call: TRBJ2-5; v_call: TRBV24-1; cdr3_length: 14; cdr3_aa: CATSDRQGQETQYF
j_call: TRBJ2-3; v_call: TRBV6-2/TRBV6-3; cdr3_length: 13; cdr3_aa: CASQGLALQTQYF
j_call: TRBJ2-3; v_call: TRBV30; cdr3_length: 13; cdr3_aa: CAWTGVGTDTQYF
j_call: TRBJ2-3; v_call: TRBV7-2; cdr3_length: 15; cdr3_aa: CASSLYGTITDTQYF
j_call: TRBJ2-1; v_call: TRBV27; cdr3_length: 19; cdr3_aa: CASSSVNPPSGTSYNEQFF
j_call: TRBJ2-5; v_call: TRBV12-3/TRBV12-4; cdr3_length: 13; cdr3_aa: CASKETGSETQYF
j_call: TRBJ2-7; v_call: TRBV6-2/TRBV6-3; cdr3_length: 15; cdr3_aa: CASRPTGKSSYEQYF
j_call: TRBJ1-5; v_call: TRBV3-1; cdr3_length: 13; cdr3_aa: CASSQTGNQLQHF
j_call: TRBJ2-1; v_call: TRBV29-1; cdr3_length: 11; cdr3_aa: CSVEGQDEQFF
j_call: TRBJ2-6; v_call: TRBV10-3; cdr3_length: 17; cdr3_aa: CAISESGLTSGANVLTF
j_call: TRBJ1-5; v_call: TRBV4-2; cdr3_length: 16; cdr3_aa: CASSQGAADSNQPQHF
j_call: TRBJ2-1; v_call: TRBV20-1; cdr3_length: 13; cdr3_aa: CSARGYGLNEQFF
j_call: TRBJ2-7; v_call: TRBV5-1; cdr3_length: 13; cdr3_aa: CASSPPSDHEQYF
j_call: TRBJ2-1; v_call: TRBV4-2; cdr3_length: 15; cdr3_aa: CASSQSSLEGVEQFF
j_call: TRBJ2-3; v_call: TRBV27; cdr3_length: 14; cdr3_aa: CASSDRSSTDTQYF
j_call: TRBJ2-1; v_call: TRBV7-9; cdr3_length: 16; cdr3_aa: CASSLLRGSAYNEQFF